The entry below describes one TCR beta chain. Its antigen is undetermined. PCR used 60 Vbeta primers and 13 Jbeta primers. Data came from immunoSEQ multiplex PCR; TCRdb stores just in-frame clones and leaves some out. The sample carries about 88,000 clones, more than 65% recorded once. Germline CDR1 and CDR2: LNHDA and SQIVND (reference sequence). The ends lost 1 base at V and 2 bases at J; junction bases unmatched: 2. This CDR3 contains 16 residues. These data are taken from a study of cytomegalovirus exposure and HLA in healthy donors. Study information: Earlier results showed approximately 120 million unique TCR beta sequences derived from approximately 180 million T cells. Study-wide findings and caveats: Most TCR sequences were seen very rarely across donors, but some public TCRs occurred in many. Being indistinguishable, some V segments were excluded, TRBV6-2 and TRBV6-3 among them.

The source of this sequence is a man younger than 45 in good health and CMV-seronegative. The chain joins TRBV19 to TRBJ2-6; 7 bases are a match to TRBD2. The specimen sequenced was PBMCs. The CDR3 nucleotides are TGTGCCAGTAGTATAGGGGGGGGGACTGGGGCCAACGTCCTGACTTTC. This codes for CASSIGGGTGANVLTF.